This entry describes one T cell receptor (beta chain). CDR1 and CDR2 from the germline V gene are GTSNPN and SVGIG (reference sequence). Between the trimmed V and J ends, which lost 0 bases and 0 bases, there was a span of 5 bases. The CDR3 has 13 residues. The data originate from a study of T cell changes during pregnancy in multiple sclerosis. Method: immunoSEQ multiplex PCR; TCRdb's copy keeps in-frame clones and lacks some. The data contain over 70,000 clones, 85% to 95% of them singletons. The V call is TRBV30, the J call TRBJ1-1, with D hard to call. This receptor was obtained from a female donor in good health, enrolled as a control in a pregnancy study. The sample consisted of peripheral blood, taken in the third trimester of pregnancy. The CDR3 DNA reads TGTGCCTGGAGTGTACTAATGAACACTGAAGCTTTCTTT. Translating it yields CAWSVLMNTEAFF.